This T cell receptor (beta chain) was sequenced during a study of identical twins. General observations from the study: Surplus twin overlap in beta out-of-frame sequences was less pronounced.

This clonotype has a handful of counts. What it binds is not known. TCRdb redid the calling of the 5' RACE reads with MiXCR, one entry per CDR3 protein. The table lists just over 450,000 distinct CDR3 sequences, over 12% of them singletons. Trimming took 4 bases from V and 2 from J, leaving 12 bases between them. Germline CDR1 is SQVTM and CDR2 is ANQGSEA. The CDR3 totals 14 residues. A further study also used this sample, focusing on yellow fever vaccine responses in identical twins.

The V and J genes are TRBV29-1 and TRBJ1-3; possibly TRBD1 for D (6 bases). Sequenced sample: CD4+ T cells sorted from blood. The clonotype comes from a woman between 18 and 29 years old in good health. The CDR3 DNA reads TGCAGCGTTGCGGGGGGGGCGCCTGGAAACACCATATATTTT. It codes for CSVAGGAPGNTIYF.